This T cell receptor (beta chain) was profiled in a study of shared clonotypes between healthy human individuals. The assay was immunoSEQ multiplex PCR, and TCRdb's table has in-frame clones only and misses some. This sample has 2,100,000 or so clones, with roughly 95% found just once. The CDR3 sequence is 12 residues long. The V and J ends lost 5 bases and 7 bases, in that order; junction bases with no gene match: 2. CDR1 KGHSH and CDR2 LQKENI come from the germline V gene. Caucasian adults living in Nashville, Tennessee, provided all samples. It was into CD45RA+ naive and CD45RA-negative memory subsets that the CD4+ cells were split.

What was sequenced was naive CD4+ T cells sorted from blood. The subset denotes: CD45RA+ positively selected. The sequence derives from a man aged 18 to 30 in good health. V usage is TRBV18 and J usage is TRBJ1-2; 9 bases align to TRBD1. The CDR3 is CASSTTGGGYTF. In DNA form, the CDR3 reads TGTGCCAGCTCAACGACAGGGGGTGGCTACACCTTC.